The 13 T cell receptor beta chains in this list originate from one sample, sequenced in a study of blood T cells in healthy people across ages. It was with a sample-barcoded 5' primer and a J-beta primer mix that a second PCR of roughly 7 to 12 cycles was run. TCRdb re-called the 5' RACE reads through MiXCR, storing one row per CDR3 protein. The sample has roughly 1 million distinct CDR3 sequences, under 30% seen once. The same sample was also studied in work on T cells of mothers and their children.

The sample comprised blood. These receptors came from a girl between 2 and 10 years old in good health.

This clonotype was recorded a few times. This chain links TRBV7-9 with TRBJ2-5, with a tentative D call TRBD1 (5 bases). CDR3 length equals 15 residues. CDR1 is SEHNR, CDR2 FQNEAQ, per germline (reference sequence). Trimming shortened V by 5 bases and J by 4 bases, and 17 bases separated the two germline ends. CDR3 sequence: CASSTLDRDLETQYF. The CDR3 DNA reads TGTGCCAGCAGCACCCTCGACAGAGACTTAGAGACCCAGTACTTC.

This chain connects TRBV20-1 to TRBJ2-5; the D gene is possibly TRBD2 (6 bases). The V end was cut by 5 bases, the J end by 7 bases, with 14 bases between. This CDR3 region has 12 residues. Germline V gene data show CDR1 as DFQATT and CDR2 as SNEGSKA (reference sequence). The CDR3: CSAEGGVGTQYF. The DNA for the CDR3 is TGCAGTGCTGAGGGCGGGGTGGGGACCCAGTACTTC.

The chain carries TRBV27 and TRBJ2-6; D unresolved. V was trimmed by 7 bases and J by 1 base, leaving 8 bases between them. The CDR3 is 14 amino acids. Per the germline V gene, CDR1 is MNHEY and CDR2 is SMNVEV (reference sequence). The CDR3 nucleotides read TGTGCCAGCAAGTTCGGATCTGGGGCCAACGTCCTGACTTTC. Its protein product is CASKFGSGANVLTF.

The chain combines TRBV7-8 with TRBJ1-2, with TRBD1 matching 7 bases. This CDR3 region has 16 residues. Germline trimming cut 5 bases from V and 6 bases from J; bases unmatched to any gene: 15. CDR1 SGHVS and CDR2 FQNEAQ come from the germline V gene. This chain's CDR3 is CASSPQQGQPLNGYTF. The CDR3 coding sequence is TGTGCCAGCAGCCCGCAACAGGGACAGCCCCTTAATGGCTACACCTTC.

V is TRBV11-2 and J is TRBJ2-3, with no clear D. CDR1 and CDR2 (germline): SGHAT, FQNNGV. This CDR3 has 14 residues. Trimming cost V 2 bases and J 4 bases, with 10 bases left between them. The CDR3 DNA is TGTGCCAGCAGCTTAAAGGGTAGCCCAGATACGCAGTATTTT. Translated, it gives CASSLKGSPDTQYF.

The chain combines TRBV5-1 with TRBJ1-1; a weak D match, TRBD1 (5 bases). Germline values: CDR1 SGHRS, CDR2 YFSETQ. CDR3 size: 15 residues. V was cut by 0 bases and J by 5 bases, with 14 bases left in between. CDR3 DNA sequence: TGCGCCAGCAGCTTGGTTTCAGGGTCGAGGACTGAAGCTTTCTTT. Translated, it gives CASSLVSGSRTEAFF.

V usage is TRBV7-9 and J usage is TRBJ1-2; 7 bases map to TRBD1. Germline V gene lookup returns CDR1 SEHNR and CDR2 FQNEAQ (reference sequence). This CDR3 is 16 amino acids long. Trimming cost V 1 base and J 4 bases; bases outside gene matches: 9. In nucleotides, the CDR3 is TGTGCCAGCAGCTTAGTATACGGGACAGCAAGCTATGGCTACACCTTC. Protein: CASSLVYGTASYGYTF.

The V call is TRBV7-2, the J call TRBJ2-5; perhaps TRBD1 as D (6 bases). CDR3 length: 15 amino acids. Germline V lookup: CDR1 SGHTA, CDR2 FQGNSA. The germline V and J ends were trimmed by 5 bases and 5 bases, with 18 bases remaining between them. The CDR3 nucleotides are TGTGCCAGCAGCCTATCAGTGGGGGCGAGGGAGACCCAGTACTTC. Translated, it gives CASSLSVGARETQYF.

There are a few counts of this clonotype. This sequence joins TRBV29-1 and TRBJ1-4; D may be TRBD1 (5 bases). The CDR3 runs 13 residues. V was pared by 5 bases and J by 0 bases, with 7 bases between. Germline V gene lookup returns CDR1 SQVTM and CDR2 ANQGSEA. For the CDR3, the DNA is TGCAGCGTTAGGACACCAACTAATGAAAAACTGTTTTTT. This sequence encodes CSVRTPTNEKLFF.

The rearrangement joins TRBV10-3 to TRBJ2-7; D possibly matches TRBD1 or TRBD2 (5 bases each). Trimming left V 2 bases short and J 1 base short, with 12 bases between. CDR1 and CDR2 from the germline V gene are ENHRY and SYGVKD. The CDR3 is 15 residues long. The CDR3 DNA reads as TGTGCCATCAGTGAGAACATGGGGGAGTCCTACGAGCAGTACTTC. Its translation is CAISENMGESYEQYF.

V and J are TRBV3-1 and TRBJ1-4; 7 positions agree with TRBD1. The ends lost 4 bases at V and 5 bases at J; junction bases unmatched: 7. Germline V lookup: CDR1 LGHDT, CDR2 YNNKEL (reference sequence). The CDR3 totals 15 residues. The CDR3 loop reads CASSRQGQPNEKLFF. CDR3 nucleotide sequence: TGTGCCAGCAGCCGACAGGGACAGCCAAATGAAAAACTGTTTTTT.

This clonotype appeared once. The chain has TRBV15 and TRBJ2-7, with TRBD1 matching 8 bases. Per germline, CDR1 LNHNV and CDR2 YYDKDF (reference sequence). V shed 0 bases, J shed 7 bases, and the junction held 14 bases outside the gene matches. The CDR3 runs 17 residues. CDR3 in DNA: TGTGCCACCAGCAGAGATCCCCCCCTGCAGGGGGCATCGGAGCAGTACTTC. Protein: CATSRDPPLQGASEQYF.

As to this clonotype: This may be a read error, as it is one base from a much larger clone. The chain has TRBV9 and TRBJ1-5; no clear D gene. Per germline, CDR1 SGDLS and CDR2 YYNGEE. The CDR3 is made up of 14 amino acids. The CDR3 loop is CASSVGDSSQPQHF. In DNA, the CDR3 is TGTGCCAGCAGCGTAGGGGATAGCAGTCAGCCCCAGCATTTT.